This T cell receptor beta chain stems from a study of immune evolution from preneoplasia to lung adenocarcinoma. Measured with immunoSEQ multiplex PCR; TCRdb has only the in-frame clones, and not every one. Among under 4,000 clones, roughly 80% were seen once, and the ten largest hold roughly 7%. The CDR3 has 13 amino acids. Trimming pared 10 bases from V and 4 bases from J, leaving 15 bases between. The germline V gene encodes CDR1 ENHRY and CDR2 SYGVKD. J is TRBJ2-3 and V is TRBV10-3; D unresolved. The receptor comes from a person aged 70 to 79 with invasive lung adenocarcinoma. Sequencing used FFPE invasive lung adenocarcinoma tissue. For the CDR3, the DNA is TGTGCCACCTCGGATTGGCTGGCAGATACGCAGTATTTT. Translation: CATSDWLADTQYF.